The clone carrying this TCR beta chain came up once. The germline V and J ends were trimmed by 2 bases and 4 bases, with 8 bases remaining between them. CDR1 is MRHNA, CDR2 SNTAGT, per germline. The CDR3 runs to 13 residues. The entry originates in a study of blood T cell repertoires in COVID-19. Whole-study context: PBMCs, B-cell-depleted T cells, or T cells were the source of the cDNA or gDNA that made up the material.

The Seattle patients, enrolled during active infection, were followed longitudinally. Clones were sequenced by immunoSEQ multiplex PCR, and TCRdb holds only the in-frame ones, with some missing. The data show under 200,000 clones, roughly 93% seen once. The origin of this receptor is a man between 18 and 29 years old with COVID-19, enrolled during active disease. The sequencing sample was made of peripheral blood. V gene TRBV6-4 combines with J gene TRBJ1-1; perhaps TRBD1 as D (5 bases). The CDR3 DNA follows: TGTGCCAGCAGTGACGGGGGGAGCACTGAAGCTTTCTTT. Translation gives CASSDGGSTEAFF.